The rows below give T cell receptor beta chains drawn from one sample of a study of shared clonotypes between healthy human individuals. Method: immunoSEQ multiplex PCR; TCRdb's copy keeps in-frame clones and lacks some. The sample shows about 2.1 million clones, roughly 93% of them seen only once. Sequenced: naive CD8+ T cells from PBMCs. All receptors come from a man aged 18-30 years in good health. Some clones in this sample may be carry-over from other donors' samples. Both conserved end residues are part of each CDR3. D genes are given only for firm matches. Not all rows give a size; the values are once, few, many and, for expanded clones, a class.

J	V	size	D	CDR3	DNA
TRBJ2-7	TRBV11-1	.	TRBD1	CASSDRDRGYEQYF	TGTGCCAGCAGCGACCGGGACAGGGGTTACGAGCAGTACTTC
TRBJ2-2	TRBV29-1	few	.	CSVATPKGANTGELFF	TGCAGCGTTGCCACCCCGAAAGGAGCTAACACCGGGGAGCTGTTTTTT
TRBJ2-1	TRBV2	.	.	CASSVSGAPLNEQFF	TGTGCCAGCAGTGTATCGGGGGCCCCCCTCAATGAGCAGTTCTTC
TRBJ2-7	TRBV28	.	.	CASTPPTFYEQYF	TGTGCCAGCACCCCACCGACTTTCTACGAGCAGTACTTC
TRBJ2-7	TRBV6-5	.	.	CASSPTGTYEQYF	TGTGCCAGCAGTCCTACGGGGACCTACGAGCAGTACTTC
TRBJ2-1	TRBV4-1	.	.	CASSQGPGTPGEQFF	TGCGCCAGCAGCCAAGGCCCCGGGACCCCAGGCGAGCAGTTCTTC
TRBJ2-3	TRBV5-1	.	TRBD2	CASSLEGGPLSTDTQYF	TGCGCCAGCAGCTTGGAGGGAGGGCCGCTGAGCACAGATACGCAGTATTTT
TRBJ1-2	TRBV5-6	.	.	CVTSRTGGYTYGYTF	TGTGTAACGAGCCGGACCGGGGGCTACACATATGGCTACACCTTC
TRBJ2-1	TRBV2	.	TRBD2	CASSDGGSTSGHPNEQFF	TGTGCCAGCAGTGACGGGGGTTCGACTAGCGGACACCCCAATGAGCAGTTCTTC
TRBJ1-1	TRBV7-8	once	.	CASSELWTGNTEAFF	TGTGCCAGCAGCGAACTATGGACGGGGAACACTGAAGCTTTCTTT
TRBJ1-5	TRBV7-9	.	.	CASSQTVGPKSNQPQHF	TGTGCCAGCAGCCAAACGGTAGGGCCCAAAAGCAATCAGCCCCAGCATTTT
TRBJ2-7	TRBV30	.	TRBD2	CAWSVPREFLSYEQYF	TGTGCCTGGAGTGTACCGCGGGAGTTTCTCTCCTACGAGCAGTACTTC
TRBJ2-7	TRBV7-6	.	.	CASSLGGLNEQYF	TGTGCCAGCAGCTTGGGGGGTTTGAACGAGCAGTACTTC
TRBJ2-7	TRBV7-6	.	.	CASSPRAGPTYEQYF	TGTGCCAGCAGCCCAAGAGCGGGCCCCACCTACGAGCAGTACTTC
TRBJ2-7	TRBV29-1	.	.	CSAGGASYEQYF	TGCAGCGCTGGGGGCGCCTCCTACGAGCAGTACTTC
TRBJ2-7	TRBV7-9	once	.	CASSLVGDHEQYF	TGTGCCAGCAGCTTGGTAGGGGACCACGAGCAGTACTTC
TRBJ2-2	TRBV27	.	TRBD2	CASSLTFGLAGVDGELFF	TGTGCCAGCAGTTTAACTTTCGGACTAGCGGGAGTGGACGGGGAGCTGTTTTTT
TRBJ2-3	TRBV27	.	.	CASSLAAGTDTQYF	TGTGCCAGCAGTTTAGCGGCCGGCACAGATACGCAGTATTTT
TRBJ1-1	TRBV19	.	.	CASSLVGEAFF	TGTGCCAGTAGTTTGGTTGGGGAAGCTTTCTTT
TRBJ2-7	TRBV10-3	.	.	CAISEGYEQYF	TGTGCCATCAGTGAGGGCTACGAGCAGTACTTC
TRBJ2-2	TRBV14	.	.	CASSQVPRSFRGDTGELFF	TGTGCCAGCAGCCAAGTCCCCCGGTCGTTCAGAGGGGACACCGGGGAGCTGTTTTTT
TRBJ1-1	TRBV7-3	.	.	CASSLKSGAEAFF	TGTGCCAGCAGCTTAAAATCGGGGGCTGAAGCTTTCTTT
TRBJ2-7	TRBV4-3	.	TRBD2	CASSQELAGHYEQYF	TGCGCCAGCAGCCAAGAACTAGCGGGGCATTACGAGCAGTACTTC